The rows below give T cell receptor beta chains drawn from one sample of a study of T cell changes during pregnancy in multiple sclerosis. TCRdb keeps only in-frame clones here, not all; method: immunoSEQ multiplex PCR. The sample has about 68,000 clones, roughly 92% seen once. This sample comprised peripheral blood, obtained after pregnancy. The origin of the receptors is a female donor in good health, enrolled as a control in a pregnancy study. Both conserved end residues are trimmed from each CDR3. The order of the fields is D gene, V gene, CDR3 length, CDR3 protein. The D gene is left open where the match is weak.

TRBD1,TRBV27,13,ASSPWTGTYNEQF
.,TRBV4-2,16,ASSQEGKGSGGNQPQH
.,TRBV11-3,12,ASSLKVRDYGYT
.,TRBV6-5,12,ASSDRFSSYEQY
TRBD2,TRBV2,16,ASSEASEGLAGYNEQF
TRBD1,TRBV18,14,ASSPGQHISNYGYT
.,TRBV15,12,ATSRDRGSQPQH
.,TRBV15,14,ATSRETQFSNQPQH
TRBD2,TRBV19,15,ASSPLTGTSGGPRQY
TRBD1,TRBV28,15,ASSLWTGGEDSETQY
TRBD1,TRBV2,15,ASRGTGWGSSLEKLF
TRBD1,TRBV6-5,10,ASGDRTYEQY
TRBD1,TRBV4-3,15,ASSQVGPGQGNSPLH
.,TRBV6-5,11,ASSYSGSSEQY
TRBD2,TRBV6-1,13,ASRLLAGGPNEQF
.,TRBV7-2,13,ASSLSQTVDSPLH
TRBD2,TRBV2,12,ASSGSGGIYEQY
TRBD1,TRBV29-1,12,SVEKGAAGNEQF
.,TRBV12-2,15,ASRLGGLGRVNSPLH
TRBD2,TRBV7-2,13,ASSLTSGSSNEQF
.,TRBV5-1,11,ASSLDRDNEQF
.,TRBV10-3,12,AISDRTSNYGYT
.,TRBV5-1,13,ASSLTGQTNEKLF
TRBD1,TRBV5-6,12,ASSWETGNYGYT
TRBD1,TRBV7-2,12,ASSPDRGGYEQY
TRBD1,TRBV5-1,13,ASARSGQGVNTIY
.,TRBV28,12,ASTYPGRGEKLF
TRBD1,TRBV7-4,13,ASSSGQKRNEKLF
.,TRBV23-1,11,ASSCDRNTEAF
.,TRBV29-1,11,SVGGVGGDTQY
TRBD2,TRBV6-6,12,ASSSSGLADTQY
.,TRBV7-2,11,ASSQWGDQPQH
.,TRBV7-2,10,ASTLGLNGYT
TRBD2,TRBV7-2,14,ASSRPSGGAFDEQY
TRBD1,TRBV2,13,ASSASGQGLNEQF
.,TRBV4-3,16,ASSQDLPGVGLTETQY
.,TRBV7-2,10,ASSENREGYT
TRBD2,TRBV28,13,ASSLTSGRANEQF
.,TRBV6-4,11,ASSDSEDNEQF
.,TRBV19,12,ASTLGGGGTEAF
TRBD1,TRBV7-6,14,ASSSQPPGQGTEQY
.,TRBV4-2,13,ASSQDSGSSYEQY
.,TRBV7-8,13,ASSVPGSTNEKLF
.,TRBV11-2,13,ASSESGIKGGELF
.,TRBV19,10,ASSDRNTEAF
.,TRBV28,12,ASSGVGRGDEQY
.,TRBV11-3,15,ASSLDLWGEPPTEQY
TRBD1,TRBV19,13,ASSPPGTAQETQY
.,TRBV19,13,ASSVSWTDPYEQY
.,TRBV5-5,12,ASSSGSNQETQY
TRBD1,TRBV18,11,ASRAGGSYEQY
TRBD1,TRBV4-1,14,ASRKAGGSFTDTQY
.,TRBV18,12,ASSPNQGNQPQH
.,TRBV7-9,10,ASSYTGDEAF
.,TRBV7-2,13,ASSLMGGRGTEAF
TRBD1,TRBV6-4,13,ASSYRGHSGNTIY
.,TRBV12-2,14,ASRSGTSGVYNEQF
.,TRBV21-1,16,ASSKAVNGSDMNTEAF
.,TRBV18,12,ASSPPAAGGTQY